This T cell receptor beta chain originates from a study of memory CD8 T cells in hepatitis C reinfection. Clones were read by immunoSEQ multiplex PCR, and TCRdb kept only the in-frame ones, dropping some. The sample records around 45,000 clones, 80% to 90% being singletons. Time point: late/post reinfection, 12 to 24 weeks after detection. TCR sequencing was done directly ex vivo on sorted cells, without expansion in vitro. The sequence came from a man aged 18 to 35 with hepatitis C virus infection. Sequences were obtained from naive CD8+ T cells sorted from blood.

DNA of the CDR3: TGCGCCAGCAGCTTTCCGAAGACAGGAGATAACACTGAAGCTTTCTTT. It codes for CASSFPKTGDNTEAFF. The chain is built from TRBV5-1 and TRBJ1-1; D is perhaps TRBD1 (6 bases). Germline V gene lookup returns CDR1 SGHRS and CDR2 YFSETQ. This CDR3 has 16 amino acids. V lost 2 bases and J 2 bases, leaving 16 bases between the germline ends. Using reference TRBV5-1 and TRBJ1-1 for the parts outside the CDR3, the full variable domain is KAGVTQTPRYLIKTRGQQVTLSCSPISGHRSVSWYQQTPGQGLQFLFEYFSETQRNKGNFPGRFSGRQFSNSRSEMNVSTLELGDSALYLCASSFPKTGDNTEAFFGQGTRLTVV.